This TCR beta chain was found in a study of blood T cell repertoires in COVID-19. About the research overall: From T cells, B-cell-depleted T cells, or PBMCs came the material, which was cDNA or gDNA.

In the original processing: By means of reference gene primer amplification, nucleated cell counts were estimated. The method was immunoSEQ multiplex PCR; TCRdb's version includes in-frame clones alone and lacks a portion of them. V and J calls and clone size are as listed in that table; D and trimming were resolved from the DNA. Of around 180,000 clones in the sample, under 85% are singletons; the top ten hold 6.5% to 7.5%. CDR3 length: 11 amino acids. V shed 3 bases and J shed 13 bases, with 10 bases lying between them. Germline values: CDR1 SEHNR, CDR2 FQNEAQ (reference sequence). Seattle-derived patients entered the study during active infection and were followed longitudinally.

The sequenced sample consisted of peripheral blood. The chain carries TRBV7-9 and TRBJ2-1; no reliable D call. The sequence came from a man older than 75 with COVID-19, enrolled during active disease. The CDR3 protein is CASSFRTEQFF. In DNA, the CDR3 is TGTGCCAGCAGCTTTCGTACAGAACAGTTCTTC. Full variable domain (remainder filled in from reference TRBV7-9 and TRBJ2-1): DTGVSQNPRHKITKRGQNVTFRCDPISEHNRLYWYRQTLGQGPEFLTYFQNEAQLEKSRLLSDRFSAERPKGSFSTLEIQRTEQGDSAMYLCASSFRTEQFFGPGTRLTVL.